The 3 T cell receptor beta chains below come from one sample, sequenced in a study of blood T cell repertoires in COVID-19. Method: immunoSEQ multiplex PCR; TCRdb's copy keeps in-frame clones and lacks some. The repertoire holds approximately 300,000 clones, with roughly 90% as singletons. Source material: peripheral blood. These receptors were obtained from a man aged 18 to 29 who had recovered from COVID-19.

This sequence joins TRBV30 and TRBJ1-2; D perhaps matches TRBD1 (5 bases). The CDR3 sequence is 14 residues long. V was pared by 0 bases and J by 3 bases, with 11 bases between. CDR1 is GTSNPN and CDR2 is SVGIG in the germline V gene (reference sequence). CDR3 amino acids: CAWSVRAGDYGYTF. Here the CDR3 DNA reads TGTGCCTGGAGTGTAAGGGCGGGGGACTATGGCTACACCTTC. The whole variable domain, filled in from reference TRBV30 and TRBJ1-2, reads SQTIHQWPATLVQPVGSPLSLECTVEGTSNPNLYWYRQAAGRGLQLLFYSVGIGQISSEVPQNLSASRPQDRQFILSSKKLLLSDSGFYLCAWSVRAGDYGYTFGSGTRLTVV.

The chain carries TRBV24-1 and TRBJ2-2, with D tentatively TRBD1 (6 bases). Germline loops: CDR1 KGHDR, CDR2 SFDVKD. V was cut by 4 bases and J by 4 bases, with 12 bases left in between. The CDR3 extends over 15 amino acids. The CDR3 loop is CATSDRTEVTGELFF. The CDR3 coding sequence is TGTGCCACCAGTGACAGGACAGAAGTCACCGGGGAGCTGTTTTTT.

The chain uses TRBV18 and TRBJ2-2; D is unclear. The germline CDR1 and CDR2 sequences are KGHSH and LQKENI. The V end lost 2 bases, the J end lost 4 bases, and 8 bases lay between the germline ends. This CDR3 contains 14 residues. The CDR3 region is CASSPVGSTGELFF. The DNA of the CDR3 is TGTGCCAGCTCACCAGTCGGGTCCACCGGGGAGCTGTTTTTT.